This TCR beta chain comes out of a study of breast tumors, draining lymph nodes, adjacent tissues. The V and J ends lost 4 bases and 7 bases respectively, with 11 bases between them. Germline V gives CDR1 GTSNPN, CDR2 SVGIG (reference sequence). The CDR3 has 11 amino acids. The lymph nodes were axillary draining lymph nodes from breast cancer patients. This clonotype was observed many times. MiXCR, applied by TCRdb to the multiplex PCR reads, yields one record per CDR3 protein. The sample carries under 250,000 distinct CDR3 sequences, about 34% recorded once. This clonotype was sampled from a female donor with breast cancer. Some clones in this sample may be carry-over from other donors' samples. This chain uses TRBV30 with TRBJ2-7; D is possibly TRBD1 (5 bases). Sequencing input: axillary lymph node tissue. In nucleotides, the CDR3 is TGTGCCTGGACAAAGGGGCGTGAGCAGTACTTC. It is translated as CAWTKGREQYF.